Shown below are 10 T cell receptor beta chains from a single sample sequenced in a study of response to subunit inactivated influenza vaccine. TCRdb itself ran the RT-PCR reads through MiXCR, one entry per CDR3 protein. The table has about 500,000 distinct CDR3 sequences, about an eighth seen once; the top ten hold around 13%. The starting material was PBMCs from blood, obtained about 6 weeks after vaccination. The source is a man aged 45-60 years who received an inactivated influenza vaccine.

This clonotype was observed at least ten times. This chain uses TRBV4-1 with TRBJ1-6; D is possibly TRBD1 (6 bases). Looked up from germline, CDR1 is MGHRA and CDR2 is YSYEKL. This CDR3 region has 18 residues. V lost 0 bases, J lost 9 bases, and 21 bases lay in between. For the CDR3, the DNA is TGCGCCAGCAGCCAAGAACCCCCTCAACAGGGATTCAGTTCACCCCTCCACTTT. This sequence encodes CASSQEPPQQGFSSPLHF.

This clonotype has only a few counts. The chain is built from TRBV29-1 and TRBJ2-3, with TRBD2 identical over 10 bases. The ends lost 2 bases at V and 2 bases at J; junction bases unmatched: 7. CDR1 and CDR2 from the germline V gene are SQVTM and ANQGSEA. The CDR3 runs 16 residues. The CDR3 bases are TGCAGCGTTGAATTGTTTCTAGCGGGGGCCACAGATACGCAGTATTTT. Protein product: CSVELFLAGATDTQYF.

Only a few counts were recorded for this clonotype. The chain links TRBV20-1 to TRBJ2-3; D gene ambiguous. The ends were cut back, 0 bases at V and 0 bases at J, with 7 bases in the middle. This CDR3 is 14 amino acids long. Germline V gene lookup returns CDR1 DFQATT and CDR2 SNEGSKA (reference sequence). The CDR3 protein is CSARDLESTDTQYF. CDR3 bases: TGCAGTGCTAGAGATCTGGAAAGCACAGATACGCAGTATTTT.

This clonotype came up a few times. The rearrangement uses TRBV12-3 or TRBV12-4 and TRBJ1-6; D call uncertain. Trimming cost V 4 bases and J 11 bases, with 12 bases left between them. This CDR3 region has 13 residues. Here the CDR3 reads CASSSSKGTPLHF. The CDR3 nucleotides read TGTGCCAGCAGTTCATCTAAAGGAACACCCCTCCACTTT.

This clonotype came up once. The chain couples TRBV5-1 to TRBJ1-1; D gene unclear. V lost 4 bases and J 6 bases, leaving 16 bases between the germline ends. The CDR3 runs 14 residues. CDR1 is SGHRS and CDR2 is YFSETQ in the germline V gene. The CDR3 DNA is TGCGCCAGCAGCCTAGTAACTCGGAGGGCTGAAGCTTTCTTT. Amino acids: CASSLVTRRAEAFF. The complete variable domain, with remaining parts taken from reference TRBV5-1 and TRBJ1-1, reads KAGVTQTPRYLIKTRGQQVTLSCSPISGHRSVSWYQQTPGQGLQFLFEYFSETQRNKGNFPGRFSGRQFSNSRSEMNVSTLELGDSALYLCASSLVTRRAEAFFGQGTRLTVV.

This clonotype showed up many times. The rearrangement joins TRBV30 to TRBJ1-1; D is unclear. This CDR3 is 14 amino acids long. CDR1 is GTSNPN, CDR2 SVGIG, per germline (reference sequence). Between the trimmed V and J ends, which lost 4 bases and 2 bases, there was a span of 14 bases. Written as DNA, the CDR3 is TGTGCCTGGACCCCCCGTCAACCAAACACTGAAGCTTTCTTT. Its protein product is CAWTPRQPNTEAFF.

The gene calls are TRBV5-1 and TRBJ2-7; D is unresolved. The CDR3 loop spans 14 amino acids. The germline V and J ends were trimmed by 2 bases and 1 base, with 10 bases remaining between them. Per germline, CDR1 SGHRS and CDR2 YFSETQ. The CDR3 DNA reads as TGCGCCAGCAGCTTCCCCATCAGGTCCTACGAGCAGTACTTC. This translates into CASSFPIRSYEQYF.

This chain uses TRBV5-8 with TRBJ2-7, with 8 bases matching TRBD1. The trim removed 3 bases at V and 1 base at J, leaving 12 bases unmatched. Germline-derived CDR1 and CDR2 are SGHTS and YDEGEE. The CDR3 is made up of 17 amino acids. The CDR3 sequence is CASSWHGTGELSYEQYF. The DNA of the CDR3 is TGTGCCAGCAGCTGGCACGGGACAGGAGAGCTTTCCTACGAGCAGTACTTC.

There are a few counts of this clonotype. The chain uses TRBV6-5 and TRBJ1-6; 9 bases are shared with TRBD1. The CDR3 extends over 15 amino acids. Germline assignment: CDR1 MNHEY and CDR2 SVGAGI. V shed 4 bases, J shed 7 bases, and the junction held 5 bases outside the gene matches. The CDR3 region has the DNA TGTGCCAGCAGTTTTCGGGACAGGGTGAATTCACCCCTCCACTTT. Protein product: CASSFRDRVNSPLHF.

This clonotype occurred many times. CDR3 sequence reads: CASSLTDGEQYF. Written as DNA, the CDR3 is TGCGCCAGCAGCTTGACGGATGGGGAGCAGTACTTC. This chain uses TRBV5-1 with TRBJ2-7; D ambiguous. V lost 1 base to trimming and J lost 7 bases, with 9 bases between them. Germline CDR1 SGHRS, CDR2 YFSETQ. This CDR3 contains 12 residues. The entire variable domain, with the rest obtained from reference TRBV5-1 and TRBJ2-7, is as follows: KAGVTQTPRYLIKTRGQQVTLSCSPISGHRSVSWYQQTPGQGLQFLFEYFSETQRNKGNFPGRFSGRQFSNSRSEMNVSTLELGDSALYLCASSLTDGEQYFGPGTRLTVT.